These T cell receptor beta chains were read from a single sample in a study of cytomegalovirus exposure and HLA in healthy donors. Clones were read by immunoSEQ multiplex PCR, and TCRdb kept only the in-frame ones, dropping some. The sample has about 130,000 clones, about 11% seen once; the top ten hold roughly 4.6%. The specimen was PBMCs. The receptors were sampled from a woman aged 18-30 years in good health and CMV-seropositive. CDR3s leave out the opening cysteine and the closing phenylalanine or tryptophan. Fields, in order: V gene, CDR3 protein.

v_gene: TRBV2
CDR3aa: ASKMSSGNTIY

v_gene: TRBV2
CDR3aa: ASSENIYGDREYNEQF

v_gene: TRBV7-9
CDR3aa: ASSQLREGYEQY

v_gene: TRBV19
CDR3aa: ASSLAGVGTGELF

v_gene: TRBV20-1
CDR3aa: SAGDSF

v_gene: TRBV19
CDR3aa: ASNHAGKNQPQH

v_gene: TRBV7-9
CDR3aa: ASSNRELYEQY

v_gene: TRBV2
CDR3aa: ASSGLGQGSGYT

v_gene: TRBV5-1
CDR3aa: ASSRGGMNTEAF

v_gene: TRBV16
CDR3aa: ASSRTELGNEKLF

v_gene: TRBV6-5
CDR3aa: ASTPGGKSNQPQH

v_gene: TRBV11-1
CDR3aa: ASSYVRRASTDTQY

v_gene: TRBV25-1
CDR3aa: ASLATGEGAF

v_gene: TRBV27
CDR3aa: ASSHTATNEKLF

v_gene: TRBV5-1
CDR3aa: ASSLVAGGSYEQY

v_gene: TRBV6-4
CDR3aa: ASSESSGEFGEQF

v_gene: TRBV7-2
CDR3aa: ASSRQPSNEKLF

v_gene: TRBV2
CDR3aa: ASSGQREGRYEQY

v_gene: TRBV6-5
CDR3aa: ASSRAGVYGYT

v_gene: TRBV6-1
CDR3aa: ASSQGAGANVLT

v_gene: TRBV19
CDR3aa: ASSTGRDTQY

v_gene: TRBV7-9
CDR3aa: ASSLDGWNTEAF

v_gene: TRBV27
CDR3aa: ASEHGTHNEQF

v_gene: TRBV28
CDR3aa: ASQNRGPDQPQH

v_gene: TRBV7-9
CDR3aa: ASSLGQGGNGYT